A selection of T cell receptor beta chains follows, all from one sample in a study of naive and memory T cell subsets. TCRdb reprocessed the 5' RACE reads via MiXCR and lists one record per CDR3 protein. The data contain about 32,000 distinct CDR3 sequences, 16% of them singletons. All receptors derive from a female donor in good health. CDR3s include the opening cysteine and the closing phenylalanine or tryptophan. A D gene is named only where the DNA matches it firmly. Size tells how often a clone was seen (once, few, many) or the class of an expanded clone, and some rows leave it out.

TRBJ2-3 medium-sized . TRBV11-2 TGTGCCAGCAGCTTAAACGGGGCAGTAGATACGCAGTATTTT CASSLNGAVDTQYF
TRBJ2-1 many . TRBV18 TGTGCCAGCTCACCTACCGGACAGTTAAATGAGCAGTTCTTC CASSPTGQLNEQFF
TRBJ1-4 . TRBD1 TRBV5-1 TGCGCCAGCACTAGGACAGGGGGCGTTGAAAAACTGTTTTTT CASTRTGGVEKLFF
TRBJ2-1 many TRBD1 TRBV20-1 TGCAGTGCTAGCCTAAGGAACAGGGGAGCGAATGAGCAGTTCTTC CSASLRNRGANEQFF
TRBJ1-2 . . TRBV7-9 TGTGCCAGCAGCTTAGGCCGGGACCGCTACACCTTC CASSLGRDRYTF
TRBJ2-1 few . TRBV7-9 TGTGCCAGCAGCCCCGCAAATGAGCAGTTCTTC CASSPANEQFF
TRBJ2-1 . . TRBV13 TGTGCCAGCAGCTTAGCCCCTAGTCGGAATGAGCAGTTCTTC CASSLAPSRNEQFF
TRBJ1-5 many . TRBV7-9 TGTGCCAGCAGCTTACTACAGACCAATCAGCCCCAGCATTTT CASSLLQTNQPQHF
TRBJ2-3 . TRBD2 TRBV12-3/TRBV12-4 TGTGCCAGCAGTACCGGACTAGCGGGGACTGATACGCAGTATTTT CASSTGLAGTDTQYF
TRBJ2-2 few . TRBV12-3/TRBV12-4 TGTGCCAGCAGTTCGGCGGGGCCTACGAACACCGGGGAGCTGTTTTTT CASSSAGPTNTGELFF
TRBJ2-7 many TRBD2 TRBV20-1 TGCAGTGCTCAAGGCCGGGGACAGGCTACTAGCGGGGGGGCTTACGAGCAGTACTTC CSAQGRGQATSGGAYEQYF
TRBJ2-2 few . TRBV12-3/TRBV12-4 TGTGCCAGCAGTTTGTGGGACGGGGAGCTGTTTTTT CASSLWDGELFF
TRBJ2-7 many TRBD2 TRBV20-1 TGCAGTGCCCGAGAAGCGGGGGCCTACGAGCAGTACTTC CSAREAGAYEQYF
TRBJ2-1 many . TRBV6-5 TGTGCCAGCGGTGAAGATCAGGGGTCCGGTGAGCAGTTCTTC CASGEDQGSGEQFF
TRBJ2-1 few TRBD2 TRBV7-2 TGTGCCAGCAGCCCGCAGGGACTAGCGGGGGTTAATGAGCAGTTCTTC CASSPQGLAGVNEQFF
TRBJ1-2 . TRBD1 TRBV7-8 TGTGCCAGCAGCTTCGGACAGGGGACAGTTGGCTACACCTTC CASSFGQGTVGYTF
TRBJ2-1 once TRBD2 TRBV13 TGTGCCAGCAGCTTCGGGGGGGCCTACAATGAGCAGTTCTTC CASSFGGAYNEQFF
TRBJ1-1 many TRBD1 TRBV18 TGTGCCAGCTCCCCAAGGACAGGGTCGGCTTTCTTT CASSPRTGSAFF
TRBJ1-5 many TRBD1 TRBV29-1 TGCAGCGTAGAACAGGGGAGCAATCAGCCCCAGCATTTT CSVEQGSNQPQHF
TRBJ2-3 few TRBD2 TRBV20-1 TGCAGTGCTAGGAAACTAGCGGGGGGGCTGGGCACAGATACGCAGTATTTT CSARKLAGGLGTDTQYF
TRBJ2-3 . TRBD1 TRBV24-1 TGTGCCACCAGCGATACCGGGACAGGGGCGAGCACAGATACGCAGTATTTT CATSDTGTGASTDTQYF
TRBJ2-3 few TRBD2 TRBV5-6 TGTGCCAGCAGCTCGCTCCTAGCGGGGGACACAGATACGCAGTATTTT CASSSLLAGDTDTQYF
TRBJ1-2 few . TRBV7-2 TGTGCCAGCAGCTTAGTTACCGTTTCTAACTATGGCTACACCTTC CASSLVTVSNYGYTF
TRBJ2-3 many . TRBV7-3 TGTGCCAGCAGCTCTCCGCCGGGACGGGTTAGCACAGATACGCAGTATTTT CASSSPPGRVSTDTQYF
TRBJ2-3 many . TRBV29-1 TGCAGCGTCGTAGGGGGTTCGGCTAGCACAGATACGCAGTATTTT CSVVGGSASTDTQYF
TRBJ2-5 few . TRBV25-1 TGTGCCAGCAGTGGGCTAGAGACCCAGTACTTC CASSGLETQYF
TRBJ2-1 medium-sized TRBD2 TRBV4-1 TGCGCCAGCAGCCATCCCGGACTAGCGGGGTTTTATCCGTTCTTC CASSHPGLAGFYPFF
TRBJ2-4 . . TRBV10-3 TGTGCCATCAGCGACCTGGCGGACATTCAGTACTTC CAISDLADIQYF
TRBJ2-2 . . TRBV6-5 TGTGCCAGCAGTTGGTGCGGGGAGCTGTTTTTT CASSWCGELFF
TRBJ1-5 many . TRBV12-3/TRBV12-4 TGTGCCAGCGAGGGGACCGGGCAGCCCCAGCATTTT CASEGTGQPQHF
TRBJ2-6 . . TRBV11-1 TGTGCCAGCAGCTTACGGGAGGCCAACGTCCTGACTTTC CASSLREANVLTF
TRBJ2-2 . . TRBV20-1 TGCAGTGCTAGAATTGCAAGAACTCAGAAGACCGGGGAGCTGTTTTTT CSARIARTQKTGELFF
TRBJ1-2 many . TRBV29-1 TGCAGCGTTGATGAGTATGGCGACACCTTC CSVDEYGDTF
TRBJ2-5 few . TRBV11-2 TGTGCCAGCAGCCCAAATGGGGCCGGCTTCCGGGAGACCCAGTACTTC CASSPNGAGFRETQYF
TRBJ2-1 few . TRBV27 TGTGCCAGCAGTCCAGGGCGAGGGGCAGGGAACTATGAGCAGTTCTTC CASSPGRGAGNYEQFF
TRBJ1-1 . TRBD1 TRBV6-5 TGTGCCAGCAGAACGACCGGGACAGGCTCCTTTAGTGAAGCTTTCTTT CASRTTGTGSFSEAFF
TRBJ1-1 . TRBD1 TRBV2 TGTGCCAGCAGCCCGAGGGGGACAGGGGACACTGAAGCTTTCTTT CASSPRGTGDTEAFF
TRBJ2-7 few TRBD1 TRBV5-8 TGTGCCAGCAGCACGGGACAGGGGAGGGGTGTTTCTTACGAGCAGTACTTC CASSTGQGRGVSYEQYF
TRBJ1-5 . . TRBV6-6 TGTGCCAGCAGCCCGGACAGTTATAGCAATCAGCCCCAGCATTTT CASSPDSYSNQPQHF
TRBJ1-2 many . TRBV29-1 TGCAGCGTCACCACCGGGACACCCCTGAACTATGGCTACACCTTC CSVTTGTPLNYGYTF